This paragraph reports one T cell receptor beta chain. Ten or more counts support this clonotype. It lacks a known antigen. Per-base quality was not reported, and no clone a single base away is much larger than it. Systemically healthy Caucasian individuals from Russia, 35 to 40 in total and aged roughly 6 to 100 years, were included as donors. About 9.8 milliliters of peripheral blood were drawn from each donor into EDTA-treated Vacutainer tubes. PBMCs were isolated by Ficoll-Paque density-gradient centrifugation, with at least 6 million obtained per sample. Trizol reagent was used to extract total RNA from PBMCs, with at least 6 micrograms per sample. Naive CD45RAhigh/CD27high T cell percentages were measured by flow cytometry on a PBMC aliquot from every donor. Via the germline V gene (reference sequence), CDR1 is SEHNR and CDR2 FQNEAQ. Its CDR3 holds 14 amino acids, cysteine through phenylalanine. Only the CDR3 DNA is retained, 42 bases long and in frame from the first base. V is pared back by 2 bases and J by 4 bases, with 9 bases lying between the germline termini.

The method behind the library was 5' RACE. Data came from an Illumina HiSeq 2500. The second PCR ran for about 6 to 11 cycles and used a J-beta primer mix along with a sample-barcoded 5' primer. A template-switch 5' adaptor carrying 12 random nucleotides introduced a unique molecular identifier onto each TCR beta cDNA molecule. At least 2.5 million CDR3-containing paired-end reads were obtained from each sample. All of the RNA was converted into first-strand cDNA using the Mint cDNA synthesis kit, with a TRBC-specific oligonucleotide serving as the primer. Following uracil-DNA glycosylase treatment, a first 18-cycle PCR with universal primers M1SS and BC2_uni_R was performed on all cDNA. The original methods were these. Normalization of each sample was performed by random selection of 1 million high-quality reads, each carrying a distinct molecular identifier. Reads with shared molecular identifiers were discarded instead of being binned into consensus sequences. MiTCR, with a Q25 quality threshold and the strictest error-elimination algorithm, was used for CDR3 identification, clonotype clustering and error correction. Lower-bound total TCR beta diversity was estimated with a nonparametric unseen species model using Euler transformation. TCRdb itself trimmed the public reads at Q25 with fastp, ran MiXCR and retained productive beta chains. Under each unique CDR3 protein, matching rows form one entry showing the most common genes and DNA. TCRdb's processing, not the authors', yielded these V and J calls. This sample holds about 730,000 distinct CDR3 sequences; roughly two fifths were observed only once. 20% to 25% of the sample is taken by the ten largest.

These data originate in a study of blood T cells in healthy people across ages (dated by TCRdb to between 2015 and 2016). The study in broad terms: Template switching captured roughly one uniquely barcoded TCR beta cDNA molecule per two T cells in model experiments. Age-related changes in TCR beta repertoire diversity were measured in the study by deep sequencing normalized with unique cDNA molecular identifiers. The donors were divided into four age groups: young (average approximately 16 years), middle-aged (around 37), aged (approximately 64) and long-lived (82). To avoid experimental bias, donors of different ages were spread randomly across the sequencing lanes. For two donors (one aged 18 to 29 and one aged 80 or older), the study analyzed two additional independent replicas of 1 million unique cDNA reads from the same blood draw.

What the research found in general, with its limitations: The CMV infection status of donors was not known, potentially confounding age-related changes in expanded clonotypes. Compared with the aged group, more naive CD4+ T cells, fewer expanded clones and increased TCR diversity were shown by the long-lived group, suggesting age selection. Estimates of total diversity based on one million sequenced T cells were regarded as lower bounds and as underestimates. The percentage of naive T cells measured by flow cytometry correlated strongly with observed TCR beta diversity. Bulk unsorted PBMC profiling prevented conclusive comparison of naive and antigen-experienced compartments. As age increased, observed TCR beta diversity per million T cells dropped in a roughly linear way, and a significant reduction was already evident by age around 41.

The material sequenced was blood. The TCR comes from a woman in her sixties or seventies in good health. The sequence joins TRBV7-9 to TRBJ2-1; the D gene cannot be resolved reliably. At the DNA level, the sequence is TGTGCCAGCAGCTTACCAATAGGTTACAATGAGCAGTTCTTC. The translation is CASSLPIGYNEQFF.